These T cell receptor beta chains were read from a single sample in a study of Graves' ophthalmopathy and Graves' hyperthyroidism. TCRdb re-analysed the multiplex PCR reads in MiXCR, keeping a single row per CDR3 protein. The repertoire holds 400,000 or so distinct CDR3 sequences, with over 15% as singletons. The sequencing input was peripheral blood. These receptors were collected from a woman between 18 and 30 years old with stable Graves' hyperthyroidism. Each CDR3 is given with its conserved first and last residue. The D gene is left open where the match is weak. Part of the rows lack a size; the others show once, few, many or a class for expanded clones.

V gene	clone size	J gene	D gene	CDR3 protein	CDR3 DNA
TRBV15	NA	TRBJ1-6	TRBD1	CATSRDPDRANSPLHF	TGTGCCACCAGCAGAGATCCGGACAGGGCCAATTCACCCCTCCACTTT
TRBV27	many	TRBJ1-2	NA	CASSSLGAGDGYTF	TGTGCCAGCAGTTCCCTCGGGGCAGGGGATGGCTACACCTTC
TRBV12-5	many	TRBJ1-5	NA	CASGRDQPQHF	TGTGCTAGTGGGAGGGATCAGCCCCAGCATTTT
TRBV6-1	many	TRBJ1-5	NA	CASSPGPRNQPQHF	TGTGCCAGCAGCCCCGGGCCCCGCAATCAGCCCCAGCATTTT
TRBV6-2/TRBV6-3	many	TRBJ2-5	NA	CASSAVGETQYF	TGTGCCAGCAGTGCGGTGGGAGAGACCCAGTACTTC
TRBV20-1	NA	TRBJ1-5	TRBD1	CSARDSRDRNNQPQHF	TGCAGTGCTAGAGATTCGAGGGACAGGAACAATCAGCCCCAGCATTTT
TRBV7-2	many	TRBJ1-1	NA	CASSLRRYNTEAFF	TGTGCCAGCAGCTTAAGAAGATACAACACTGAAGCTTTCTTT
TRBV11-1	NA	TRBJ1-1	NA	CASSLFSGAVGNTEAFF	TGTGCCAGCAGCTTATTCTCCGGGGCCGTAGGGAACACTGAAGCTTTCTTT
TRBV2	many	TRBJ2-4	NA	CASRYLPGDIQYF	TGTGCCAGCAGATACCTCCCCGGGGACATTCAGTACTTC
TRBV12-3/TRBV12-4	once	TRBJ2-5	TRBD2	CASGAGLVKTEYF	TGTGCCAGCGGTGCGGGACTAGTGAAGACCGAGTACTTC
TRBV12-3/TRBV12-4	many	TRBJ1-2	NA	CASSPGRMDGYTF	TGTGCCAGCAGTCCGGGACGGATGGATGGCTACACCTTC
TRBV4-2	NA	TRBJ1-2	NA	CASSQDRQDNYGYTF	TGTGCCAGCAGCCAAGATAGACAGGACAACTATGGCTACACCTTC
TRBV12-3/TRBV12-4	many	TRBJ1-2	NA	CASSLANREESYTF	TGTGCCAGCAGTTTAGCAAACAGGGAGGAGAGTTACACCTTC
TRBV9	NA	TRBJ2-7	NA	CASSVDHGSYEQYF	TGTGCCAGCAGCGTGGATCACGGATCCTACGAGCAGTACTTC
TRBV7-2	many	TRBJ2-2	NA	CASSFQRARTGELFF	TGTGCCAGCAGCTTTCAGAGGGCGCGTACCGGGGAGCTGTTTTTT
TRBV27	many	TRBJ1-6	TRBD1	CASTQDRGGSPLHF	TGTGCCAGCACCCAGGACAGGGGAGGGTCACCCCTCCACTTT
TRBV13	many	TRBJ1-2	NA	CASSLKTDVYGYTF	TGTGCCAGCAGCTTAAAGACCGACGTGTATGGCTACACCTTC
TRBV9	many	TRBJ2-2	TRBD2	CASSAKGIAGATKATGELFF	TGTGCCAGCAGCGCCAAGGGGATAGCGGGGGCCACAAAAGCCACCGGGGAGCTGTTTTTT
TRBV5-1	NA	TRBJ2-2	TRBD1	CASSWTGGSAGELFF	TGCGCCAGCAGCTGGACAGGGGGCTCGGCCGGGGAGCTGTTTTTT
TRBV6-5	many	TRBJ1-2	NA	CASSIGPNYGYTF	TGTGCCAGCAGCATCGGACCTAACTATGGCTACACCTTC
TRBV7-3	few	TRBJ1-1	NA	CASSLGREGDNTEAFF	TGTGCCAGCAGCTTAGGTCGTGAAGGGGACAACACTGAAGCTTTCTTT
TRBV20-1	many	TRBJ2-5	NA	CSASFSGETQYF	TGCAGTGCCTCCTTTAGTGGAGAGACCCAGTACTTC
TRBV29-1	many	TRBJ1-6	TRBD1	CSVELYRQGINSPLHF	TGCAGCGTTGAACTATACAGACAGGGCATTAATTCACCCCTCCACTTT
TRBV6-1	many	TRBJ1-1	NA	CASSLDRAKAFF	TGTGCCAGCAGCCTGGACCGGGCGAAAGCTTTCTTT
TRBV6-5	many	TRBJ1-1	TRBD1	CASSYFRQGTRGTEAFF	TGTGCCAGCAGTTACTTTAGACAGGGGACGCGGGGCACTGAAGCTTTCTTT
TRBV6-2/TRBV6-3	many	TRBJ1-5	TRBD1	CASSPGTVEQWQPQHF	TGTGCCAGCAGTCCCGGGACAGTTGAACAATGGCAGCCCCAGCATTTT
TRBV24-1	NA	TRBJ2-2	NA	CALGEPNTGELFF	TGTGCCCTCGGAGAACCGAACACCGGGGAGCTGTTTTTT
TRBV7-2	many	TRBJ2-5	NA	CASSPRSAIQETQYF	TGTGCCAGCAGCCCGAGGTCGGCTATCCAAGAGACCCAGTACTTC
TRBV19	many	TRBJ1-2	NA	CASSIKTADYGYTF	TGTGCCAGTAGTATCAAAACAGCCGACTATGGCTACACCTTC
TRBV7-3	many	TRBJ1-2	NA	CASSLTGAGSYGYTF	TGTGCCAGCAGCTTAACTGGGGCGGGTAGCTATGGCTACACCTTC
TRBV27	many	TRBJ2-2	NA	CASSPTGIRTGELFF	TGTGCCAGCAGTCCGACGGGAATCCGCACCGGGGAGCTGTTTTTT
TRBV2	many	TRBJ1-2	NA	CASSGFSPKGYTF	TGTGCCAGCAGTGGGTTCTCTCCAAAGGGCTACACCTTC
TRBV6-1	many	TRBJ2-7	NA	CASSEATGQRHF	TGTGCCAGCAGTGAAGCAACGGGCCAAAGGCACTTC
TRBV7-8	NA	TRBJ1-5	NA	CASSLRGFSQNQPQHF	TGTGCCAGCAGCTTACGCGGGTTCTCCCAAAATCAGCCCCAGCATTTT
TRBV15	many	TRBJ1-5	TRBD1	CATSRAQGTGNQPQHF	TGTGCCACCAGCAGAGCGCAAGGGACAGGTAATCAGCCCCAGCATTTT
TRBV6-1	many	TRBJ2-7	NA	CASSTPSDSYEQYF	TGTGCCAGCAGTACCCCTAGCGACTCCTACGAGCAGTACTTC
TRBV20-1	few	TRBJ1-1	NA	CSAREPGLRGAEAFF	TGCAGTGCTAGAGAGCCGGGACTAAGGGGCGCTGAAGCTTTCTTT